The clone carrying this TCR beta chain has only one observation. Its antigen is not identified. This entry is derived from a study of vaccination effects on CD4 cells after COVID-19. Per the germline V gene, CDR1 is SGHRS and CDR2 is YFSETQ. V lost 6 bases, J lost 4 bases, and 7 bases stayed unmatched. There are 14 residues in the CDR3. Sequencing followed a ViraFEST assay step that expanded antigen-specific CD4+ T cells with viral peptide pools. On roughly day 10 of culture, CD4+ T cells were separated out. Two-dose BNT162b2 or mRNA-1273 vaccination was given to participants. Sequenced by immunoSEQ multiplex PCR; TCRdb stores in-frame clones only, minus some. The sample carries around 25,000 clones, roughly 80% recorded once. Study-level results: After vaccination, at late timepoints, clones induced by infection and by vaccine contracted markedly. Common cold coronavirus cross-reactivity was shown by only 1 of 255 vaccine-induced clones in healthy vaccinees.

The chain has TRBV5-1 and TRBJ2-1; 7 positions match TRBD1. The source was CD4+ T cells from PBMCs cultured with SARS-CoV-2 spike peptides, collected after COVID-19 vaccination. This receptor was obtained from a human donor who received a COVID-19 vaccine. Some clones in this sample may be carry-over from other donors' samples. The CDR3 nucleotides are TGCGCCAGCACAGTGGGACAGAGTTACAATGAGCAGTTCTTC. Amino acid sequence: CASTVGQSYNEQFF.